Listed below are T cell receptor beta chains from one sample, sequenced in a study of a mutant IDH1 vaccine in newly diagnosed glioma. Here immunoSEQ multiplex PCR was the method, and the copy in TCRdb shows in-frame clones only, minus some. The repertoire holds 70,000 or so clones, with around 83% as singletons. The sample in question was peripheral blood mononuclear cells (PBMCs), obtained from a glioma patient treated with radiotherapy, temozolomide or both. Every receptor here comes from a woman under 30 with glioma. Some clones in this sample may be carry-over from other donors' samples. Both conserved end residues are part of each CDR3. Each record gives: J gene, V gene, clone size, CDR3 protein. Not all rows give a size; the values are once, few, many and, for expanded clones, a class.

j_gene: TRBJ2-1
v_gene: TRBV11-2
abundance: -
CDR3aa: CASSPLSGRAWNEQFF

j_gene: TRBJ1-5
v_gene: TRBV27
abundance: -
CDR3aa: CASSFAGQDNQPQHF

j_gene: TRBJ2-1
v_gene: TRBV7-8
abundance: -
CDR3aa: CASSLAARRGEQFF

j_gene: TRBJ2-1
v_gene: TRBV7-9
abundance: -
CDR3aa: CASSLGGLAGAYNEQFF

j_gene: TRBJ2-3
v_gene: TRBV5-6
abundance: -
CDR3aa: CASSLRVSRIYTDTQYF

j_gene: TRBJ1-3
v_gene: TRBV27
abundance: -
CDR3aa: CASRDLSRGTIYF

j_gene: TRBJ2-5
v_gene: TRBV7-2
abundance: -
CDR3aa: CASSLAPSGGAETQYF

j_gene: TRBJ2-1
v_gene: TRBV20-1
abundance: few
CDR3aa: CSARPMDEQFF

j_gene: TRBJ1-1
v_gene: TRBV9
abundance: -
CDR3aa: CASSPGQLNTEAFF

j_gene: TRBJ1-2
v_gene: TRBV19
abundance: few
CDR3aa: CASRVEGNNYGYTF

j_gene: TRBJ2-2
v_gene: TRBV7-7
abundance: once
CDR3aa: CASSFSPEANTGELFF

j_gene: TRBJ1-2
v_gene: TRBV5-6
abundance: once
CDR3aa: CASSSPVDRFRGYTF

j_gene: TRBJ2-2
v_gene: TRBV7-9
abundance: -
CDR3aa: CASAGTGHTGELFF

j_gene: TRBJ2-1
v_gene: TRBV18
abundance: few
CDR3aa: CASSPPGTEEQFF